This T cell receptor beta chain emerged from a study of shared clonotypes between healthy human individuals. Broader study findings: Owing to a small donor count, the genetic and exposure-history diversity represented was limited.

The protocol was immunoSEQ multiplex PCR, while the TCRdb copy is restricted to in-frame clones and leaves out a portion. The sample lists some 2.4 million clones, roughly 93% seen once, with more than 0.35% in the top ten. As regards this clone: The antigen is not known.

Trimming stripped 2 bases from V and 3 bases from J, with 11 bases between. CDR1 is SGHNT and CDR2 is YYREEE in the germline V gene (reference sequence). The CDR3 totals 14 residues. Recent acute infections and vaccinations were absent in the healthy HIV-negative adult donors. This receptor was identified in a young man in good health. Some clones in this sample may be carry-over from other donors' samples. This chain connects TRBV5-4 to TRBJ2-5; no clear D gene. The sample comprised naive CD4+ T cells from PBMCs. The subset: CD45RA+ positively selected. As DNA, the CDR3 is TGTGCCAGCAGCTTTCGCGACATCAAAGAGACCCAGTACTTC. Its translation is CASSFRDIKETQYF.